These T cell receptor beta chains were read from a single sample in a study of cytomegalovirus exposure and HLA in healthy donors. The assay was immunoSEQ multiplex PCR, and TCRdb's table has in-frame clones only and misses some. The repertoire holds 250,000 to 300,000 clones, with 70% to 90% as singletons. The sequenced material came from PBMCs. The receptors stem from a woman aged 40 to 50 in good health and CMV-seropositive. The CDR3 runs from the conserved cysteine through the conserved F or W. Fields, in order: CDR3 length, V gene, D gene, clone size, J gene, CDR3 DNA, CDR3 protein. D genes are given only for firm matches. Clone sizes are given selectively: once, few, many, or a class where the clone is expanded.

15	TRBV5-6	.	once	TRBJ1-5	TGTGCCAGCAACTTCGGGGGGTATTTCAATCAGCCCCAGCATTTT	CASNFGGYFNQPQHF
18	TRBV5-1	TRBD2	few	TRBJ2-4	TGCGCCAGCAGCTTTGGCGCGGGAGGGCCCCTAGCCAAAAACATTCAGTACTTC	CASSFGAGGPLAKNIQYF
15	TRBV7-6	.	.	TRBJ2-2	TGTGCCAGCAGCTCAAGACAGGCGAACACCGGGGAGCTGTTTTTT	CASSSRQANTGELFF
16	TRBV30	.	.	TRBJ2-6	TGTGCCTGGAGTGAACGAGGGGGTTCAGGGGCCAACGTCCTGACTTTC	CAWSERGGSGANVLTF
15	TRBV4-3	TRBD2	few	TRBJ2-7	TGCGCCAGCAGCCAAGATCCACTAGCGGGAGACGAGCAGTACTTC	CASSQDPLAGDEQYF
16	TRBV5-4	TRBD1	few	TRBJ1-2	TGTGCCAGCAGCTCCGGGGGACAGAACACTAACTATGGCTACACCTTC	CASSSGGQNTNYGYTF
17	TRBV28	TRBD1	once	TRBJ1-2	TGTGCCAGCAGGGGGGGGGAGACAGGGGGCGCCGAGTATGGCTACACCTTC	CASRGGETGGAEYGYTF
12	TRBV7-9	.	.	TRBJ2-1	TGTGCCAGCAGCTTAGGGGCCTATGAGCAGTTCTTC	CASSLGAYEQFF
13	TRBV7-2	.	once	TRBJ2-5	TGTGCCAGCAGCTCGAACTCCAGGGAGACCCAGTACTTC	CASSSNSRETQYF
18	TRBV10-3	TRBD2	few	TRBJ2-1	TGTGCCATCAGTGCCCCCGCTAGAGCGGGAGGGACGTCCGATGAGCAGTTCTTC	CAISAPARAGGTSDEQFF
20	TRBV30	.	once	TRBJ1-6	TGTGCCTGGAGTCCTTCGAGGGTCGGGGGACGGGCCCGGGATAATTCACCCCTCCACTTT	CAWSPSRVGGRARDNSPLHF
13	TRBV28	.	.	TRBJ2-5	TGTGCCAGCAGGGAACAGGGCCAAGAGACCCAGTACTTC	CASREQGQETQYF
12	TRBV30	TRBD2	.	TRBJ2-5	TGTGCCTGGAGTCGTAGCGGGAGGGACCAGTACTTC	CAWSRSGRDQYF
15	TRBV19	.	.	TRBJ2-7	TGTGCCAGTACCCCCTCCCCGGGGACATGGTACGAGCAGTACTTC	CASTPSPGTWYEQYF
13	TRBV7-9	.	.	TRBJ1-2	TGTGCCAGCAGCTTATCACAGGGAAGTGGCTACACCTTC	CASSLSQGSGYTF
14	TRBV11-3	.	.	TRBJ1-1	TGTGCCAGCAGCTTGACGACAGTGAACACTGAAGCTTTCTTT	CASSLTTVNTEAFF
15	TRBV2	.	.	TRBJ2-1	TGTGCCAGCAGCTTAGACCTCCAGGTCTACAATGAGCAGTTCTTC	CASSLDLQVYNEQFF
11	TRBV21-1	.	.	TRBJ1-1	TGTGCCAGCAGCTCTCCCGTAGAAGCTTTCTTT	CASSSPVEAFF
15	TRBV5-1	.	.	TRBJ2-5	TGCGCCAGCAGCTTGGAGGGCAGGGATGGAGAGACCCAGTACTTC	CASSLEGRDGETQYF
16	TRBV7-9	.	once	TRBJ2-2	TGTGCCAGCAGTTCCTCCCCGGGGGGCAGCACCGGGGAGCTGTTTTTT	CASSSSPGGSTGELFF
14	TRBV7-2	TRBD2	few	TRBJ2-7	TGTGCCAGCAGCTTAGCTAGCGGGATTCGCGAGCAGTACTTC	CASSLASGIREQYF
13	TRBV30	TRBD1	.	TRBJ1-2	TGTGCCTGGAGTGCGGGACAGGGGAGAGGCTACACCTTC	CAWSAGQGRGYTF
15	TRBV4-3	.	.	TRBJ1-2	TGCGCCAGCAGCCTTATACGTACACCTAACTATGGCTACACCTTC	CASSLIRTPNYGYTF
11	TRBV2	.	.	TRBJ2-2	TGTGCCAGCGGCAGAGGCGGGGAGCTGTTTTTT	CASGRGGELFF
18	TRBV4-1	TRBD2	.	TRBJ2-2	TGCGCCAGCAGCCAAGATCCCCCTAGCGGGAGTTCCACCGGGGAGCTGTTTTTT	CASSQDPPSGSSTGELFF
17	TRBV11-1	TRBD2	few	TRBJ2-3	TGTGCCAGCAGCTTAGAAAGTAGCGGGAGCAGGGTAGATACGCAGTATTTT	CASSLESSGSRVDTQYF
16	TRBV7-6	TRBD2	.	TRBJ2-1	TGTGCCAGCAGTTCGACTAGCGGGGCGGGATACAATGAGCAGTTCTTC	CASSSTSGAGYNEQFF
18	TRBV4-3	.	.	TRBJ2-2	TGCGCCAGCAGCCAAGAGTTTGAACCGGGGGAGCCCACCGGGGAGCTGTTTTTT	CASSQEFEPGEPTGELFF
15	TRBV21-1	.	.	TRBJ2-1	TGTGCCAGCAGCAAAGTGAACAGGCGTGTCGATGAGCAGTTCTTC	CASSKVNRRVDEQFF
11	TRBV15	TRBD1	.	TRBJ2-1	TGTGCCACTGGACAGGACCATGAGCAGTTCTTC	CATGQDHEQFF
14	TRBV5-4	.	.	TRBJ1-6	TGTGCCAGCAGCTCCAGGGATTATAATTCACCCCTCCACTTT	CASSSRDYNSPLHF
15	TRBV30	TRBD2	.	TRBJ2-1	TGTGCCTGGAGCCAGGGACTAGCGGGAGGCAATGAGCAGTTCTTC	CAWSQGLAGGNEQFF
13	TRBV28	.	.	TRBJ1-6	TGTGCCAGCAGTCCCCGGGGAGTCTCTCCCCTCCACTTT	CASSPRGVSPLHF
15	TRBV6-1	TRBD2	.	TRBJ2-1	TGTGCCAGCAGTGATCGGACTAGCGGGAGGTGGGAGCAGTTCTTC	CASSDRTSGRWEQFF
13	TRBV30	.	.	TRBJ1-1	TGTGCCTGGAATCCCAGGGGAGACACTGAAGCTTTCTTT	CAWNPRGDTEAFF
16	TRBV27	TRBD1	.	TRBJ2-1	TGTGCCAGCAGTTTACTGGGACAGGGAAACTACAATGAGCAGTTCTTC	CASSLLGQGNYNEQFF
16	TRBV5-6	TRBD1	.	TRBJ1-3	TGTGCCAGCAGCTGGACAGGGCCTAGCTCTGGAAACACCATATATTTT	CASSWTGPSSGNTIYF
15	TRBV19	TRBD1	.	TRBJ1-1	TGTGCCAGTAGTATGCGACAGGGGGGGGACACTGAAGCTTTCTTT	CASSMRQGGDTEAFF
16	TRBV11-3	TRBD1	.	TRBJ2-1	TGTGCCAGCAGCTTAGGCACGGGACAGGGCTACAATGAGCAGTTCTTC	CASSLGTGQGYNEQFF
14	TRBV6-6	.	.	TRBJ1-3	TGTGCCAGCAGTCTAACAGGGACTGGAAACACCATATATTTT	CASSLTGTGNTIYF
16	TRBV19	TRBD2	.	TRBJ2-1	TGTGCCAGTAGGGAGGGCGGGAGGGGCTCCTACAATGAGCAGTTCTTC	CASREGGRGSYNEQFF